This T cell receptor (beta chain) was captured by sequencing in a study of regulatory T cells in long-lasting Graves disease. Findings and limits, study-wide: Persistent Graves' patients showed a TCR diversity that was lower than that of newly diagnosed ones. Persistent disease preferred TRBV28, TRBJ1-2 and TRBJ2-5; new disease, TRBV20-1 and TRBJ2-1.

As for time point: newly diagnosed GD, antithyroid drugs for less than 3 months. From RNA extracted from PBMCs, the TCR library was made. From an endocrinology department in Xi'an, China, came the patients. Arm-PCR of CDR3 regions and iRepertoire HTBI primers were the basis on which TCR beta libraries were built. TCRdb reprocessed the multiplex PCR reads with MiXCR, giving one entry per CDR3 protein. The sample contains roughly 560,000 distinct CDR3 sequences, around 16% of which appear only once. This clonotype was counted only a few times. What it recognizes is unknown. Per germline, CDR1 MNHNS and CDR2 SASEGT. The CDR3 totals 15 residues. Trimming left V 4 bases short and J 0 bases short, with 10 bases between. These same data were also listed under a study on T cells in Graves' hyperthyroidism and ophthalmopathy. From that second work: The study used the HTBI primer set for a first-round RT-PCR of the TCR CDR3.

This chain joins TRBV6-1 and TRBJ2-1; a weak D match, TRBD1 (5 bases). The specimen comprised peripheral blood mononuclear cells (PBMCs), sampled at new diagnosis, from a patient treated with antithyroid drugs. This receptor was taken from a woman aged 40 to 65 with Graves disease. The CDR3 protein is CASSGWQGSYNEQFF. In DNA, the CDR3 is TGTGCCAGCAGTGGATGGCAGGGCTCCTACAATGAGCAGTTCTTC.